The rows below give T cell receptor beta chains drawn from one sample of a study of T-cell memory formation after mild COVID-19. TCRdb re-called the 5' RACE reads with MiXCR, one entry per CDR3 protein. The sample yields roughly 190,000 distinct CDR3 sequences, roughly a tenth seen once. The specimen was PBMCs or a T cell subset sorted from them (not recorded which). The receptors originated from a man younger than 35 who had mild COVID-19 (a few samples of this study predate the infection). Cell type and time point are not known. The CDR3 runs from the conserved cysteine through the conserved F or W. The listing skips clone size in some rows; elsewhere it reads once, few, many or a size class.

V gene,J gene,clone size,CDR3 protein
TRBV27,TRBJ1-2,few,CASSYGAGGIYGYTF
TRBV3-1,TRBJ2-5,-,CASSPAGGRTETQYF
TRBV5-4,TRBJ2-1,few,CASSLGNRGQGEQFF
TRBV7-2,TRBJ1-2,few,CASSDRVLRGYGYTF
TRBV29-1,TRBJ2-5,many,CSVGTSPRETQYF
TRBV7-8,TRBJ2-1,many,CASSSTGGAYNEQFF
TRBV7-2,TRBJ1-5,few,CASSFTGGIGNQPQHF
TRBV7-8,TRBJ1-4,-,CARVHPDHNEKLFF
TRBV7-2,TRBJ2-3,few,CASSFTGQGSSDTQYF
TRBV6-5,TRBJ2-7,-,CASSYRQTQYF
TRBV7-2,TRBJ2-5,few,CASSLEGGGRTETQYF
TRBV12-3/TRBV12-4,TRBJ1-4,few,CASSPGQVEKLFF
TRBV21-1,TRBJ1-2,-,CASSKEELGRGYGYTF
TRBV5-1,TRBJ2-3,few,CASSSRGTATDTQYF
TRBV11-2,TRBJ1-6,-,CASSSDRAIGNSPLHF
TRBV5-1,TRBJ2-2,few,CASSLGSGDLGELFF
TRBV6-2/TRBV6-3,TRBJ1-5,many,CASSYTGYQPQHF
TRBV27,TRBJ2-3,-,CASSSPLRSGGNLHTQYF